Listed here are 24 T cell receptor beta chains from one sample, sequenced in a study of cytomegalovirus exposure and HLA in healthy donors. A multiplex PCR was run with 60 Vbeta primers and 13 Jbeta primers. Measured with immunoSEQ multiplex PCR; TCRdb has only the in-frame clones, and not every one. The data hold around 97,000 clones, with 9.4% observed a single time. The sequenced material came from PBMCs. Receptors were obtained from a man in his fifties in good health and CMV-seropositive.

The sample holds a few counts of this clone. The V and J genes are TRBV4-2 and TRBJ2-1; maybe TRBD1 (5 bases). The CDR3 loop spans 15 amino acids. The V and J ends lost 8 bases and 7 bases respectively, with 21 bases between them. Germline lookup yields CDR1 LGHNA and CDR2 YNFKEQ. The CDR3 region has the DNA TGTGCCAGCGGAGCCCCAGGGATTAGTACGAATGAGCAGTTCTTC. Amino acid sequence: CASGAPGISTNEQFF.

The chain recombines TRBV5-1 with TRBJ2-1; TRBD2 matches at 13 bases. Germline assignment: CDR1 SGHRS and CDR2 YFSETQ. The CDR3 runs to 17 residues. J lost 4 bases, V lost 0 bases, and 4 bases had no gene match. CDR3 nucleotide sequence: TGCGCCAGCAGCTTGGCCCCGGGACTAGCGGGGTACAATGAGCAGTTCTTC. Protein: CASSLAPGLAGYNEQFF. Full variable domain (outside the CDR3, taken from reference TRBV5-1 and TRBJ2-1): KAGVTQTPRYLIKTRGQQVTLSCSPISGHRSVSWYQQTPGQGLQFLFEYFSETQRNKGNFPGRFSGRQFSNSRSEMNVSTLELGDSALYLCASSLAPGLAGYNEQFFGPGTRLTVL.

The V and J genes are TRBV12-5 and TRBJ2-3; 10 bases are a match to TRBD1. The CDR3 is 16 residues long. Per the germline V gene, CDR1 is LGHNT and CDR2 is FRNRAP. J was trimmed by 1 base and V by 5 bases; bases with no gene match: 6. The CDR3 nucleotides are TGTGCTAGTGGTCCCAAAGGGACAGGGGGCACAGATACGCAGTATTTT. The encoded protein is CASGPKGTGGTDTQYF. Looking up the rest from reference TRBV12-5 and TRBJ2-3 gives the full variable domain: DARVTQTPRHKVTEMGQEVTMRCQPILGHNTVFWYRQTMMQGLELLAYFRNRAPLDDSGMPKDRFSAEMPDATLATLKIQPSEPRDSAVYFCASGPKGTGGTDTQYFGPGTRLTVL.

The chain joins TRBV5-1 to TRBJ2-7, with 11 bases lining up with TRBD1. The V segment lost 3 bases and the J segment 4 bases; nucleotides outside the gene matches: 12. Germline CDR1 reads SGHRS; CDR2 reads YFSETQ. The CDR3 is 17 residues long. For the CDR3, the DNA is TGCGCCAGCAGCTCCACTCTGCCCGGGACAGGGGGTTACGAGCAGTACTTC. Its translation: CASSSTLPGTGGYEQYF.

This clone turned up a few times. V and J are TRBV18 and TRBJ2-5; weak D call: TRBD1 (7 bases). This CDR3 comprises 14 residues. Germline CDR1 KGHSH, CDR2 LQKENI. Trimming removed 3 bases at V and 2 bases at J, with 10 bases between. The CDR3 coding sequence is TGTGCCAGCTCACCCGCGGGACAGCAAGAGACCCAGTACTTC. As protein: CASSPAGQQETQYF.

This clone was counted only a few times. The rearrangement joins TRBV7-6 to TRBJ1-2, with D hard to call. Trimming shortened V by 2 bases and J by 4 bases, and 8 bases separated the two germline ends. Germline loops: CDR1 SGHVS, CDR2 FNYEAQ. The CDR3 contains 13 residues. As DNA, the CDR3 is TGTGCCAGCAGCTTATCCGGGATCTATGGCTACACCTTC. Protein: CASSLSGIYGYTF.

V usage is TRBV30 and J usage is TRBJ1-4, with D possibly TRBD1 on 6 matching bases. Per germline, CDR1 GTSNPN and CDR2 SVGIG (reference sequence). CDR3 length equals 13 residues. V was trimmed by 5 bases and J by 0 bases, leaving 7 bases between them. Written as DNA, the CDR3 is TGTGCCTGGGCAGGGGCAACTAATGAAAAACTGTTTTTT. Protein product: CAWAGATNEKLFF.

For this clone: The missing conserved phenylalanine or tryptophan at the end of this CDR3 makes a read error likely. No DNA is shown, since the ends of the CDR3 on it are uncertain; the CDR3 is the one TCRdb lists. The chain employs TRBV29-1 and TRBJ1-4. CDR1 and CDR2 from the germline V gene are SQVTM and ANQGSEA. The CDR3 sequence runs 12 residues, both termini included. The CDR3 here is CSVRVPGEKMFL.

The chain carries TRBV2 and TRBJ1-1; TRBD1 matches at 7 bases. Germline V gene data show CDR1 as SNHLY and CDR2 as FYNNEI. CDR3 length equals 13 residues. Losses at the gene ends were 5 bases for V and 4 bases for J; bases not matched to a gene: 4. Here the CDR3 reads CASSYRGTTEAFF. The DNA of the CDR3 is TGTGCCAGCAGTTACAGGGGAACCACTGAAGCTTTCTTT.

The chain links TRBV29-1 to TRBJ2-3, with D hard to call. This CDR3 is 14 amino acids long. Trimming left V 1 base short and J 0 bases short, with 8 bases between. Germline lookup yields CDR1 SQVTM and CDR2 ANQGSEA. The CDR3 nucleotides read TGCAGCGTTGAAGCGGAGACTAGCACAGATACGCAGTATTTT. Amino acid sequence: CSVEAETSTDTQYF.

The chain joins TRBV30 to TRBJ1-1; 9 bases match TRBD1. CDR1 and CDR2 (germline): GTSNPN, SVGIG (reference sequence). The J segment lost 1 base and the V segment lost 1 base, leaving 7 bases of the junction unmatched. The CDR3 has 16 residues. In nucleotides, the CDR3 is TGTGCCTGGAGTGGGGGACAGGGTGGCCAGAACACTGAAGCTTTCTTT. Residues: CAWSGGQGGQNTEAFF.

The rearrangement uses TRBV19 and TRBJ1-5; the match to TRBD1 covers 7 bases. The CDR3 is made up of 15 amino acids. Trimming removed 5 bases from V and 2 bases from J; junction bases left unmatched: 6. In germline, CDR1 is LNHDA, CDR2 SQIVND (reference sequence). This CDR3 is CASSQGGTGNQPQHF. CDR3 sequence (DNA): TGTGCCAGTAGTCAAGGGGGCACGGGCAATCAGCCCCAGCATTTT.

In this sample, this clone turned up a few times. The chain couples TRBV30 to TRBJ1-4, with D possibly matching TRBD1 (6 bases). The V gene's germline CDR1 is GTSNPN and CDR2 SVGIG (reference sequence). The CDR3 has 14 residues. The V gene lost 0 bases and the J gene lost 4 bases, with 9 bases spanning the gap. The CDR3 is CAWSVQGYNEKLFF. Written as DNA, the CDR3 is TGTGCCTGGAGTGTACAGGGTTATAATGAAAAACTGTTTTTT.

This clone was seen a few times. This sequence joins TRBV2 and TRBJ2-3; 8 nucleotides match TRBD2. The V segment lost 6 bases and the J segment 2 bases; nucleotides outside the gene matches: 4. The CDR3 length is 14 residues. The V gene's germline CDR1 is SNHLY and CDR2 FYNNEI. The CDR3 region has the DNA TGTGCCAGCAGCCCACTAGCGGACACAGATACGCAGTATTTT. Residues: CASSPLADTDTQYF.

This clone was counted only a few times. V usage is TRBV5-1 and J usage is TRBJ2-7; 8 nucleotides match TRBD1. The CDR3 runs 14 residues. Germline V lookup: CDR1 SGHRS, CDR2 YFSETQ. Losses at the gene ends were 4 bases for V and 0 bases for J; bases not matched to a gene: 3. The CDR3 nucleotides read TGCGCCAGCAGCCCAGGGGGCGCCTCCTACGAGCAGTACTTC. It translates to CASSPGGASYEQYF.

Only a few counts were recorded for this clone. The chain joins TRBV6-5 to TRBJ2-1; D perhaps matches TRBD1 (5 bases). The germline CDR1 and CDR2 sequences are MNHEY and SVGAGI. V was pared by 6 bases and J by 9 bases, with 15 bases between. The CDR3 loop spans 13 amino acids. CDR3 protein: CASRYHQGTEQFF. The CDR3 DNA is TGTGCCAGCAGGTACCACCAGGGCACTGAGCAGTTCTTC.

The rearrangement joins TRBV7-2 to TRBJ2-7; 12 bases agree with TRBD2. Germline V lookup: CDR1 SGHTA, CDR2 FQGNSA. The CDR3 consists of 15 residues. The V and J ends lost 5 bases and 8 bases, in that order; junction bases with no gene match: 10. For the CDR3, the DNA is TGTGCCAGCAGCGAAAGTACAGGGACTAGCGGGCAGCAGTACTTC. It is translated as CASSESTGTSGQQYF.

This chain uses TRBV6-5 with TRBJ1-5; 9 positions agree with TRBD1. The CDR3 is made up of 14 amino acids. Germline CDR1 and CDR2: MNHEY and SVGAGI. With V trimmed by 7 bases and J by 4 bases, 5 bases remained unmatched. CDR3 residues: CASKEDRGNQPQHF. CDR3 in DNA: TGTGCCAGCAAAGAGGACAGGGGAAATCAGCCCCAGCATTTT.

The DNA of the CDR3 is TGTGCCAGCAGACACGACAGTTTTCCAAACACTGAAGCTTTCTTT. Its protein product is CASRHDSFPNTEAFF. The rearrangement uses TRBV28 and TRBJ1-1, with D possibly being TRBD1 (5 bases). V was trimmed by 6 bases and J by 2 bases, leaving 16 bases between them. Germline V gives CDR1 MDHEN, CDR2 SYDVKM. This CDR3 comprises 15 residues.

In its sample, this clone was seen a few times. The gene calls are TRBV7-3 and TRBJ2-1; 7 bases align to TRBD2. The CDR3 has 15 amino acids. After removal of 5 bases from V and 1 base from J, the junction contained 5 bases not matched to a gene. Germline-derived CDR1 and CDR2 are SGHTA and FQGTGA. CDR3 loop: CASSAGGLSYNEQFF. For the CDR3, the DNA is TGTGCCAGCAGCGCCGGGGGGTTATCCTACAATGAGCAGTTCTTC.

This clone was observed a few times. The chain joins TRBV12-5 to TRBJ2-2, with D possibly being TRBD1 (5 bases). Germline V lookup: CDR1 LGHNT, CDR2 FRNRAP. CDR3 length equals 16 residues. V was cut by 0 bases and J by 7 bases, with 15 bases left in between. This chain's CDR3 is CASGLVWEGADGELFF. CDR3 nucleotide sequence: TGTGCTAGTGGTTTGGTATGGGAAGGGGCGGACGGGGAGCTGTTTTTT.

This clone was counted a few times. This chain connects TRBV4-1 to TRBJ2-5; 11 positions agree with TRBD2. CDR1 is MGHRA, CDR2 YSYEKL, per germline. V shed 2 bases and J 5 bases; nucleotides not matched to a gene: 10. There are 17 residues in the CDR3. The CDR3 loop is CASSQRASGRLWETQYF. The CDR3 DNA sequence: TGCGCCAGCAGCCAAAGGGCTAGCGGGAGGCTCTGGGAGACCCAGTACTTC.

The rearrangement links TRBV15 to TRBJ2-7; tentatively, D is TRBD1 (6 bases). The CDR3 is 14 residues long. Between the trimmed V and J ends, which lost 4 bases and 6 bases, there was a span of 16 bases. Germline-derived CDR1 and CDR2 are LNHNV and YYDKDF (reference sequence). The DNA for the CDR3 is TGTGCCACCAGCACACAGGGAACTTACTCCGAGCAGTACTTC. Translating it yields CATSTQGTYSEQYF.

The chain links TRBV28 to TRBJ2-7; 8 positions agree with TRBD1. With 7 bases clipped from V and 1 base from J, the junction kept 6 bases outside the gene matches. Germline V gives CDR1 MDHEN, CDR2 SYDVKM. CDR3 length equals 14 residues. The DNA for the CDR3 is TGTGCCAGCAAACTGACAGGGGATTCCTACGAGCAGTACTTC. It yields the protein CASKLTGDSYEQYF. The whole variable domain, filled in from reference TRBV28 and TRBJ2-7, reads DVKVTQSSRYLVKRTGEKVFLECVQDMDHENMFWYRQDPGLGLRLIYFSYDVKMKEKGDIPEGYSVSREKKERFSLILESASTNQTSMYLCASKLTGDSYEQYFGPGTRLTVT.